This T cell receptor beta chain was captured by sequencing in a study of shared clonotypes between healthy human individuals. At the level of the study: Sampling drew on donors who were two women and three men aged 18 to 49. Three plates each covered CD4 naive and memory; CD8 naive two, CD8 memory one.

This clone has just a few counts. Sequencing was performed with immunoSEQ multiplex PCR; in TCRdb, only in-frame clones are kept and a portion is missing. The sample includes just under 95,000 clones, 60% to 75% seen only once; the top ten take 50%. Trimming left V 9 bases short and J 2 bases short, with 7 bases between. Germline CDR1 and CDR2: MNHEY and SVGAGI. The CDR3 runs 11 residues. Sequenced sample: memory CD8+ T cells sorted from blood. Subset given: CD45RO+ cells pooled with CCR7-negative TemRA cells. The receptor was isolated from a man younger than 40 in good health. The V and J genes are TRBV6-5 and TRBJ1-2, with D uncertain. The CDR3 protein is CASNGNYGYTF. The CDR3 DNA reads as TGTGCCAGTAACGGAAACTATGGCTACACCTTC.